This TCR beta chain derives from a study of blood T cell repertoires in COVID-19. At the level of the study: Samples of COVID-19 (acute and convalescent) were obtained from the United States, Italy and Spain. From T cells, B-cell-depleted T cells, or PBMCs came the material, which was cDNA or gDNA.

The authors' processing: Using reference gene primer amplification, nucleated cell counts were estimated. The data were produced by immunoSEQ multiplex PCR, yet TCRdb's version contains in-frame clones alone and is incomplete. The V and J calls and clone size were taken over from that table, and D and trimming were inferred from the DNA. The sample records about 120,000 clones, around nine tenths being singletons. Germline V gene lookup returns CDR1 SQVTM and CDR2 ANQGSEA. V was shortened by 2 bases and J by 3 bases, with 8 bases between the two germline ends. The CDR3 runs 12 residues. Material: peripheral blood. The TCR comes from a man aged 55-75 years with COVID-19, enrolled during active disease. This chain links TRBV29-1 with TRBJ2-7; tentative D call: TRBD2 (5 bases). Here the CDR3 reads CSVESGIYEQYF. CDR3 bases: TGCAGCGTTGAATCGGGGATCTACGAGCAGTACTTC.